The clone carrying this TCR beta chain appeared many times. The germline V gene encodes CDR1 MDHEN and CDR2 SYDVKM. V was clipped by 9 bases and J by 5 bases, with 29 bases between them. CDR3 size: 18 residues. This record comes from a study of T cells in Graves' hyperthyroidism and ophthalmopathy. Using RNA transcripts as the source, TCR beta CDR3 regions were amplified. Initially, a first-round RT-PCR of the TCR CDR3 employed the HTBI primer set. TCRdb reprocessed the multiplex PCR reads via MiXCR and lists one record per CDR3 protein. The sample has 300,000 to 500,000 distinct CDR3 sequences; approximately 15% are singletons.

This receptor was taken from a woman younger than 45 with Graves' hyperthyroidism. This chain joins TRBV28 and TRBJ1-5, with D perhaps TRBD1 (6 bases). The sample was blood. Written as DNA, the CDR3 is TGTGCCAGAGACAGCAGGGGTCTCAGCAGGGAGAGGGATCAGCCCCAGCATTTT. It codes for CARDSRGLSRERDQPQHF.